This is a list of T cell receptor beta chains from one sample in a study of blood T cell repertoires in COVID-19. The method was immunoSEQ multiplex PCR; TCRdb's version includes in-frame clones alone and lacks a portion of them. The table shows about 140,000 clones, with roughly 80% occurring only once. Sequencing used peripheral blood. The receptors here all came from a woman in her forties or fifties with active or convalescent COVID-19. The CDR3 runs from the conserved cysteine through the conserved F or W. D genes are given only for firm matches. Only part of the rows carry a size: once, few, many, or a class if the clone is expanded.

CDR3nt: TGTGCCAGCAGTTCGGTGGTATCTGGCTACACCTTC
CDR3aa: CASSSVVSGYTF
d_gene: .
v_gene: TRBV6-5
j_gene: TRBJ1-2
abundance: .

CDR3nt: TGTGCCAGCAGCTTCCCCGCTGACGGAGGCTCCTACGAGCAGTACTTC
CDR3aa: CASSFPADGGSYEQYF
d_gene: .
v_gene: TRBV7-8
j_gene: TRBJ2-7
abundance: .

CDR3nt: TGCGCCAGCAGCCTGACTAGCGGGGGGTTGGCTGAGCAGTTCTTC
CDR3aa: CASSLTSGGLAEQFF
d_gene: TRBD2
v_gene: TRBV4-3
j_gene: TRBJ2-1
abundance: .

CDR3nt: TGTGCCAGCAGCCATACAGATACGCAGTATTTT
CDR3aa: CASSHTDTQYF
d_gene: .
v_gene: TRBV6-5
j_gene: TRBJ2-3
abundance: .

CDR3nt: TGTGCCAGCACCCGAACGGGAGCGGGACGTTTGGAGCAGTTCTTC
CDR3aa: CASTRTGAGRLEQFF
d_gene: TRBD2
v_gene: TRBV2
j_gene: TRBJ2-1
abundance: .

CDR3nt: TGTGCCAGCAGCCCAGAGCTAGTCGAGCAGTACTTC
CDR3aa: CASSPELVEQYF
d_gene: .
v_gene: TRBV7-9
j_gene: TRBJ2-7
abundance: .

CDR3nt: TGTGCCAGCAGTTTATGGGGGGGGAAGCCCCAGCATTTT
CDR3aa: CASSLWGGKPQHF
d_gene: .
v_gene: TRBV27
j_gene: TRBJ1-5
abundance: .

CDR3nt: TGTGCTAGCAGCGGTTCTCTGGACAGACAAGAGACCCAGTACTTC
CDR3aa: CASSGSLDRQETQYF
d_gene: .
v_gene: TRBV7-7
j_gene: TRBJ2-5
abundance: .

CDR3nt: TGTGCCAGTAGCCCCGCCGGGACAGGGGACTTCCTGAGCTCCTACGAGCAGTACTTC
CDR3aa: CASSPAGTGDFLSSYEQYF
d_gene: TRBD1
v_gene: TRBV19
j_gene: TRBJ2-7
abundance: .

CDR3nt: TGTGCCAGCAGCCCGCTGGGACAGGGGCCTGAAGCTTTCTTT
CDR3aa: CASSPLGQGPEAFF
d_gene: TRBD1
v_gene: TRBV9
j_gene: TRBJ1-1
abundance: .

CDR3nt: TGTGCCAGCAGCTCCCTATCGGGACAGGTCTCCGAAAAACTGTTTTTT
CDR3aa: CASSSLSGQVSEKLFF
d_gene: TRBD1
v_gene: TRBV7-9
j_gene: TRBJ1-4
abundance: .

CDR3nt: TGTGCCAGCAGCTTAGGTGGTCAGGGGGAAAAACTGTTTTTT
CDR3aa: CASSLGGQGEKLFF
d_gene: .
v_gene: TRBV5-5
j_gene: TRBJ1-4
abundance: .

CDR3nt: TGTGCCAGCAACCCGACAGGGGGAACAGATACGCAGTATTTT
CDR3aa: CASNPTGGTDTQYF
d_gene: TRBD1
v_gene: TRBV28
j_gene: TRBJ2-3
abundance: few

CDR3nt: TGTGCCAGCAGTTTTCACCAGGGTAGAGAGACCCAGTACTTC
CDR3aa: CASSFHQGRETQYF
d_gene: .
v_gene: TRBV28
j_gene: TRBJ2-5
abundance: .

CDR3nt: TGTGCCAGCAGTGGGGGCCTCAACAGACGAACACAAGAGACCCAGTACTTC
CDR3aa: CASSGGLNRRTQETQYF
d_gene: .
v_gene: TRBV2
j_gene: TRBJ2-5
abundance: few

CDR3nt: TGTGCCTGGTCACAGGGAAGGGAGCAGTACTTC
CDR3aa: CAWSQGREQYF
d_gene: .
v_gene: TRBV30
j_gene: TRBJ2-7
abundance: .

CDR3nt: TGTGCCAGTAGTACAGGGCGCGGGGGGACCCAGTACTTC
CDR3aa: CASSTGRGGTQYF
d_gene: TRBD2
v_gene: TRBV19
j_gene: TRBJ2-5
abundance: .

CDR3nt: TGCGCCAGCAGCCAAGGCGATAACAGGGGGAGGGATGGCTACACCTTC
CDR3aa: CASSQGDNRGRDGYTF
d_gene: TRBD1
v_gene: TRBV4-3
j_gene: TRBJ1-2
abundance: .

CDR3nt: TGCGCCAGCAGCCAAGTGGGACAGGGGCTAAATGAGCAGTTCTTC
CDR3aa: CASSQVGQGLNEQFF
d_gene: TRBD1
v_gene: TRBV4-3
j_gene: TRBJ2-1
abundance: .

CDR3nt: TGCAGCGTTCGCGAGGGAAACACTGAAGCTTTCTTT
CDR3aa: CSVREGNTEAFF
d_gene: .
v_gene: TRBV29-1
j_gene: TRBJ1-1
abundance: .

CDR3nt: TGTGCCAGCAGTGAAATGGTCGGGGGGCTTTACAATGAGCAGTTCTTC
CDR3aa: CASSEMVGGLYNEQFF
d_gene: .
v_gene: TRBV6-1
j_gene: TRBJ2-1
abundance: .

CDR3nt: TGCAGCGTTGACTCTGGGGCGATTCCGGTTAACTATGGCTACACCTTC
CDR3aa: CSVDSGAIPVNYGYTF
d_gene: .
v_gene: TRBV29-1
j_gene: TRBJ1-2
abundance: .

CDR3nt: TGCGCCAGCAGCCAAGGGGGCACAGGGGGCTTCTATGGCTACACCTTC
CDR3aa: CASSQGGTGGFYGYTF
d_gene: TRBD1
v_gene: TRBV4-3
j_gene: TRBJ1-2
abundance: .

CDR3nt: TGTGCCTGGAGTGAGGGAGCGGGAGTTGTCAAAAACATTCAGTACTTC
CDR3aa: CAWSEGAGVVKNIQYF
d_gene: TRBD2
v_gene: TRBV30
j_gene: TRBJ2-4
abundance: .

CDR3nt: TGTGCCAGTACCCCCTGGGGGAGGGAGAACACTGAAGCTTTCTTT
CDR3aa: CASTPWGRENTEAFF
d_gene: .
v_gene: TRBV19
j_gene: TRBJ1-1
abundance: .

CDR3nt: TGTGCCTGGAGCAGGGGAAACCTGAACACTGAAGCTTTCTTT
CDR3aa: CAWSRGNLNTEAFF
d_gene: .
v_gene: TRBV30
j_gene: TRBJ1-1
abundance: .

CDR3nt: TGTGCCAGCAGAGACAGGGGTTCCAGCTCCTACGAGCAGTACTTC
CDR3aa: CASRDRGSSSYEQYF
d_gene: TRBD1
v_gene: TRBV7-2
j_gene: TRBJ2-7
abundance: .